These 31 T cell receptor beta chains share one sample of origin, sequenced in a study of tissue T cells after allogeneic stem cell transplantation. Time point in this sample: mouse harvest day 7 after allogeneic transplant. The graft held 10^6 splenic CD5+ T cells and 10^7 T-cell-depleted bone marrow cells. The data were produced by immunoSEQ multiplex PCR, yet TCRdb's version contains in-frame clones alone and is incomplete. The sample lists around 6,100 clones, roughly two fifths occurring once. The specimen was skin. These TCRs come from a female BALB/c mouse given C57BL/6 T cells with graft-versus-host disease after an allogeneic hematopoietic cell transplant.

This clone has only a few counts. Each gene name is a mouse one. The read falls 1 residue short of the CDR3 end, and the missing part is taken from the germline J gene. This chain connects TRBV26 to TRBJ1-1; 9 bases agree with TRBD1. Germline CDR1 KGHPV, CDR2 FQNQEV (reference sequence). The V and J ends lost 4 bases and 0 bases, in that order; junction bases with no gene match: 0. This CDR3 comprises 14 residues. The sequenced CDR3 bases are TGTGCCAGCAGTCGACAGGGGGCAAACACAGAAGTCTTC. Translating it yields CASSRQGANTEVF. The CDR3 in its entirety is CASSRQGANTEVFF.

Notes on this clone: Genes and germline come from the mouse. The read halts 1 residue ahead of the CDR3 end, with the missing end drawn from the germline J gene. The V gene is TRBV24, the J gene TRBJ2-4; maybe TRBD2 (5 bases). Per the germline V gene, CDR1 is KGHTA and CDR2 is FRNEEI. The germline V and J ends were trimmed by 4 bases and 1 base, with 9 bases remaining between them. This CDR3 is 14 amino acids long. The DNA read from the CDR3 is TGTGCCAGCAGTCCTCGGACTTGTCAAAACACCTTGTAC. Translating gives CASSPRTCQNTLY. The whole CDR3 region reads CASSPRTCQNTLYF.

This clone has more than one count but fewer than ten. The genes and germline here are from mouse. The read finishes 1 residue shy of the CDR3 end, and the germline J gene is used to complete it. The gene calls are TRBV26 and TRBJ2-2; D uncertain. Trimming took 2 bases from V and 0 from J, leaving 4 bases between them. Germline V lookup: CDR1 KGHPV, CDR2 FQNQEV (reference sequence). CDR3 length equals 14 residues. The DNA read from the CDR3 is TGTGCCAGCAGTCTGGCAGCAAACACCGGGCAGCTCTAC. Translated, it gives CASSLAANTGQLY. Given in full, the CDR3 is CASSLAANTGQLYF.

About this clone: The germline and genes are mouse ones. The DNA read from the CDR3 is TGTGCCAGCAGCCTGACTGGGGGGGACACCCAGTAC. Residues: CASSLTGGDTQY. The whole CDR3 sequence is CASSLTGGDTQYF. The gene calls are TRBV26 and TRBJ2-5, with 10 bases lining up with TRBD2. The CDR3 end falls 1 residue outside the read, so it is completed with the germline J gene. J was trimmed by 6 bases and V by 6 bases; bases with no gene match: 3. The CDR3 loop spans 13 amino acids. Per the germline V gene, CDR1 is KGHPV and CDR2 is FQNQEV (reference sequence). Filled out from reference TRBV26 and TRBJ2-5, the complete variable domain reads NSKVIQTPRYLVKGQGQKAKMRCIPEKGHPVVFWYQQNKNNEFKFLINFQNQEVLQQIDMTEKRFSAECPSNSPCSLEIQSSEAGDSALYLCASSLTGGDTQYFGPGTRLLVL.

Comments on this clone: Gene names follow the mouse nomenclature. Coverage ceases 1 residue before the CDR3 finishes, and the germline J gene fills in the end. The chain is built from TRBV13-3 and TRBJ2-5; the D gene could be TRBD1 or TRBD2 (6 bases each). The length of the CDR3 is 14 residues. In germline, CDR1 is NNHDY, CDR2 SYVADS. V lost 5 bases to trimming and J lost 5 bases, with 15 bases between them. CDR3 DNA, as far as it was read: TGTGCCAGCAGCCGAACGGGGGCGGGAGACACCCAGTAC. It encodes CASSRTGAGDTQY. In full, the CDR3 reads CASSRTGAGDTQYF. The whole variable domain, remainder taken from reference TRBV13-3 and TRBJ2-5, is EAAVTQSPRSKVAVTGGKVTLSCHQTNNHDYMYWYRQDTGHGLRLIHYSYVADSTEKGDIPDGYKASRPSQENFSLILELASLSQTAVYFCASSRTGAGDTQYFGPGTRLLVL.

In the case of this clone: Genes here carry mouse names. The read stops 1 residue short of the end of the CDR3; the missing end is completed from the germline J gene. The J gene is TRBJ2-1, the V gene TRBV20; tentative D call: TRBD1 (6 bases). The germline V and J ends were trimmed by 0 bases and 4 bases, with 13 bases remaining between them. The CDR3 is 15 residues long. Per the germline V gene, CDR1 is GFQATS and CDR2 is STVNSAI. This CDR3 reads CGARDPRRGYAEQFF. Incomplete CDR3 DNA: TGTGGTGCTAGGGATCCTCGCAGGGGTTATGCTGAGCAGTTC. The whole variable domain, filled in from reference TRBV20 and TRBJ2-1, reads GALVYQYPRRTICKSGTSMRMECQAVGFQATSVAWYRQSPQKTFELIALSTVNSAIKYEQNFTQEKFPISHPNLSFSSMTVLNAYLEDRGLYLCGARDPRRGYAEQFFGPGTRLTVL.

This clone appeared a few times. Germline and genes here are mouse. The read comes to an end 1 residue before the CDR3 does, leaving the germline J gene to fill in the end. This chain connects TRBV24 to TRBJ2-7, with D perhaps matching TRBD1 (5 bases). The germline V gene encodes CDR1 KGHTA and CDR2 FRNEEI. This CDR3 is 12 amino acids long. The V and J ends lost 0 bases and 9 bases respectively, with 9 bases between them. The covered CDR3 bases are TGTGCCAGCAGTCTGTATACGAGGGGACAGTAC. Protein: CASSLYTRGQY. In full, the CDR3 reads CASSLYTRGQYF.

This clone was recorded only once. Gene names and germline match the mouse. The read gets to within 1 residue of the CDR3 end, and the germline J gene fills in the rest. The chain joins TRBV12-1 to TRBJ2-3; perhaps TRBD2 as D (6 bases). Germline values: CDR1 SGHSN, CDR2 HYEKVE. The ends were cut back, 0 bases at V and 0 bases at J, with 9 bases in the middle. The CDR3 totals 15 residues. The sequenced CDR3 bases are TGTGCCAGCTCTCTCCGGGGGACTAGTGCAGAAACGCTGTAT. Translating it yields CASSLRGTSAETLY. The entire CDR3 protein is CASSLRGTSAETLYF. Together with reference TRBV12-1 and TRBJ2-3, the CDR3 gives the full variable domain: DSGVVQSPRHIIKEKGGRSVLTCIPISGHSNVVWYQQTLGKELKFLIQHYEKVERDKGFLPSRFSVQQFDDYHSEMNMSALELEDSAMYFCASSLRGTSAETLYFGSGTRLTVL.

Only one count was recorded for this clone. The germline and genes are mouse ones. The read is 1 residue too short to cover the CDR3 end, so that end is filled in from the germline J gene. V gene TRBV13-1 combines with J gene TRBJ2-3; 12 nucleotides line up with TRBD2. The V gene end was trimmed by 3 bases and the J gene end by 1 base; junction bases not matched to a gene: 0. Germline assignment: CDR1 NSHNY and CDR2 SYGAGN. The CDR3 extends over 15 amino acids. The CDR3 loop reads CASSGDWGGAETLYF. CDR3 bases read: TGTGCCAGCAGTGGGGACTGGGGGGGTGCAGAAACGCTGTAT.

For this clone: All gene names here are mouse names. Read sequence stops 1 residue before the CDR3 end, and the germline J gene provides the missing end. The chain has TRBV12-1 and TRBJ2-2; the match to TRBD2 covers 8 bases. Germline V gives CDR1 SGHSN, CDR2 HYEKVE. Trimming at V came to 0 bases and at J to 3 bases, leaving 2 bases not matched to a gene. The CDR3 has 15 residues. The CDR3 sequence is CASSLGWGDTGQLYF. The CDR3 bases that were read are TGTGCCAGCTCTCTCGGCTGGGGGGACACCGGGCAGCTCTAC.

Regarding this clone: Gene labels here are mouse ones. From the germline J gene comes the end of the CDR3, since the read stops 1 residue before it. V gene TRBV3 combines with J gene TRBJ2-3; D call uncertain. The CDR3 runs to 15 residues. CDR1 is SNHLY, CDR2 FYNGKV, per germline (reference sequence). Trimming shortened V by 5 bases and J by 0 bases, and 12 bases separated the two germline ends. This chain's CDR3 is CASSPGGSSAETLYF. The CDR3 bases that were read are TGTGCCAGCAGCCCCGGCGGCAGTAGTGCAGAAACGCTGTAT.

A note on this clone: Gene names are mouse gene names. The CDR3 loop is CASSRQGANTEVFF. The sequenced CDR3 bases are TGTGCAAGCAGTCGACAGGGAGCAAACACAGAAGTCTTC. This chain connects TRBV16 to TRBJ1-1; 7 nucleotides agree with TRBD1. The read falls 1 residue short of the CDR3 end, and the missing part is taken from the germline J gene. Germline values: CDR1 SGHSA, CDR2 FRNQAP. This CDR3 comprises 14 residues. J lost 0 bases, V lost 6 bases, and 4 bases had no gene match.

This clone was detected only a few times. Gene names and germline refer to mouse. Read coverage stops 1 residue before the CDR3 terminus; the germline J gene supplies the remainder. The chain is built from TRBV23 and TRBJ2-2; TRBD2 is taken as the D call from the table, unchecked against the DNA. Germline CDR1 reads KGHTA; CDR2 reads FQNQQP. CDR3 length: 15 residues. The chain's CDR3 is CSSSQTGSNTGQLYF. The sequenced CDR3 bases are TGCTCCAGCAGTCAAACTGGTTCAAACACCGGGCAGCTCTAC.

For this clone: Mouse gene names and germline throughout. The CDR3 extends 1 residue past the end of the read, so its final part is completed from the germline J gene. The rearrangement joins TRBV3 to TRBJ1-1; no firm D call. The CDR3 consists of 13 residues. V lost 1 base and J 0 bases, leaving 3 bases between the germline ends. CDR1 and CDR2 (germline): SNHLY, FYNGKV (reference sequence). The covered CDR3 bases are TGTGCCAGCAGCTTAGTGCCAAACACAGAAGTCTTC. Translated, it gives CASSLVPNTEVF. Given in full, the CDR3 is CASSLVPNTEVFF.

This clone was seen more than once but under ten times. Gene names follow the mouse nomenclature. The CDR3 extends 1 residue past the end of the read, so its final part is completed from the germline J gene. This chain joins TRBV19 and TRBJ2-7, with D maybe TRBD1 (6 bases). This CDR3 region has 13 residues. Per the germline V gene, CDR1 is FNHDT and CDR2 is SITEND (reference sequence). Trimming removed 2 bases from V and 4 bases from J, with 10 bases in between. CDR3: CASSIQGRYEQYF. The covered CDR3 bases are TGTGCCAGCAGTATTCAGGGGAGGTATGAACAGTAC.

Note on this clone: The gene names here belong to mouse. The CDR3 end is not reached by the read, which stops 1 residue before it; the germline J gene fills it in. The chain uses TRBV26 and TRBJ1-4, with D maybe TRBD1 (6 bases). V was shortened by 2 bases and J by 2 bases, with 6 bases between the two germline ends. The germline V gene encodes CDR1 KGHPV and CDR2 FQNQEV (reference sequence). CDR3 length: 14 residues. The part of the CDR3 DNA that was read is TGTGCCAGCAGTCTGGGGACATCCAACGAAAGATTATTT. Protein product: CASSLGTSNERLF. The CDR3 in its entirety is CASSLGTSNERLFF.

A word on this clone: Germline and genes here are mouse. The read halts 1 residue ahead of the CDR3 end, with the missing end drawn from the germline J gene. This chain links TRBV23 with TRBJ2-7; TRBD2, the D gene given by the table, was not confirmed from the DNA. CDR3 length: 13 residues. The germline V gene encodes CDR1 KGHTA and CDR2 FQNQQP. The part of the CDR3 DNA that was read is TGCTCCAGCAGTCAAAAACTGGAGTATGAACAGTAC. Amino acid sequence: CSSSQKLEYEQY. The CDR3, in full, reads CSSSQKLEYEQYF.

Within the sample, this clone is medium-sized. The gene symbols are mouse symbols. The CDR3 protein is CASSQGLSSYEQYF. The DNA read from the CDR3 is TGTGCAAGCAGCCAAGGACTGTCCTCCTATGAACAGTAC. This sequence joins TRBV16 and TRBJ2-7, with D perhaps TRBD2 (6 bases). The missing CDR3 end, 1 residue past where the read stops, is filled in from the germline J gene. The CDR3 covers 14 residues. V lost 5 bases, J lost 0 bases, and 11 bases lay in between. Looked up from germline, CDR1 is SGHSA and CDR2 is FRNQAP.

This clone has more than one count but fewer than ten. These gene names are mouse names. The read terminates 1 residue ahead of where the CDR3 ends, so the germline J gene completes it. This chain connects TRBV5 to TRBJ2-1, with 11 bases identical to TRBD2. Per the germline V gene, CDR1 is LGHNA and CDR2 is YNLKQL (reference sequence). The length of the CDR3 is 15 residues. The ends lost 0 bases at V and 6 bases at J; junction bases unmatched: 1. This chain's CDR3 is CASSQELGGLAEQFF. The sequenced CDR3 bases are TGTGCCAGCAGCCAAGAACTGGGGGGGCTTGCTGAGCAGTTC.

Remarks on this clone: The germline and genes are mouse ones. Coverage ceases 1 residue before the CDR3 finishes, and the germline J gene fills in the end. The chain couples TRBV23 to TRBJ2-4; the listed D gene, TRBD1, was not tested against the DNA. CDR3 length equals 14 residues. Germline CDR1 and CDR2: KGHTA and FQNQQP. The sequenced part of the CDR3 DNA is TGCTCCAGCAGTCAATCGACAGGGGAGAACACCTTGTAC. Translated, it gives CSSSQSTGENTLY. The full CDR3 protein reads CSSSQSTGENTLYF.

For this clone: The gene symbols are mouse symbols. Read data end 1 residue before the CDR3 end; the end is taken from the germline J gene. The rearrangement joins TRBV26 to TRBJ2-5, with D perhaps matching TRBD1 or TRBD2 (5 bases each). Trimming removed 2 bases from V and 5 bases from J, with 5 bases in between. The CDR3 is 12 amino acids. Germline values: CDR1 KGHPV, CDR2 FQNQEV (reference sequence). CDR3 sequence: CASSLGGDTQYF. CDR3 bases read: TGTGCCAGCAGTCTGGGGGGAGACACCCAGTAC.

This clone was counted a single time. These gene names are mouse names. The part of the CDR3 DNA that was read is TGTGCCAGCTCTCACCGGGACTGGGGGGGAGAACAGTAC. Translation: CASSHRDWGGEQY. The CDR3 in its entirety is CASSHRDWGGEQYF. V gene TRBV12-1 combines with J gene TRBJ2-7; 13 nucleotides align to TRBD2. The observed sequence ends 1 residue before the CDR3 terminus, with the missing tail filled in from the germline J gene. Germline V gene lookup returns CDR1 SGHSN and CDR2 HYEKVE. Unmatched junction bases numbered 4, after V lost 2 bases and J lost 7 bases. This CDR3 region has 14 residues. The full variable domain, with the rest looked up from reference TRBV12-1 and TRBJ2-7, is DSGVVQSPRHIIKEKGGRSVLTCIPISGHSNVVWYQQTLGKELKFLIQHYEKVERDKGFLPSRFSVQQFDDYHSEMNMSALELEDSAMYFCASSHRDWGGEQYFGPGTRLTVL.

Points on this clone: Gene labels here are mouse ones. The CDR3 goes on 1 residue after the read ends, and that part is filled in from the germline J gene. The chain combines TRBV26 with TRBJ2-5; TRBD1 matches at 9 bases. Trimming took 2 bases from V and 6 from J; bases not matched to a gene: 3. The CDR3 is 14 residues long. Germline V gene data show CDR1 as KGHPV and CDR2 as FQNQEV (reference sequence). The covered CDR3 bases are TGTGCCAGCAGTCTGACAGGGGGCGCCGACACCCAGTAC. This codes for CASSLTGGADTQY. The complete CDR3 sequence is CASSLTGGADTQYF.

This clone is medium-sized by share. Mouse gene names and germline throughout. Coverage ceases 1 residue before the CDR3 finishes, and the germline J gene fills in the end. This chain links TRBV26 with TRBJ2-3, with D possibly matching TRBD1 (5 bases). The CDR3 totals 14 residues. Per germline, CDR1 KGHPV and CDR2 FQNQEV (reference sequence). The V gene lost 6 bases and the J gene lost 1 base, with 11 bases spanning the gap. The CDR3 here is CASRRTFGAETLYF. The DNA read from the CDR3 is TGTGCCAGCAGGCGGACATTCGGTGCAGAAACGCTGTAT.

By sample share, this clone is large. The genes and germline here are from mouse. The sequence runs out 1 residue before the end of the CDR3; the remainder is reconstructed from the germline J gene. J is TRBJ1-2 and V is TRBV26, with 9 bases aligning to TRBD1. J was trimmed by 4 bases and V by 2 bases; bases with no gene match: 2. CDR3 length: 14 amino acids. Germline CDR1 KGHPV, CDR2 FQNQEV (reference sequence). The CDR3 reads CASSLTGGVSDYTF. The CDR3 bases that were read are TGTGCCAGCAGTCTGACAGGGGGCGTCTCCGACTACACC.

This clone was picked up a small number of times. Gene names follow the mouse nomenclature. CDR3 DNA, as far as it was read: TGTGCCAGCAGCCAAGATTGGGACGAAAGATTATTT. This gives the protein CASSQDWDERLF. The whole CDR3 sequence reads CASSQDWDERLFF. The chain combines TRBV2 with TRBJ1-4; unclear D gene. Sequencing ends 1 residue short of the CDR3 end; the germline J gene provides the rest. The germline V gene has CDR1 LGHNA and CDR2 YSYQKL. The CDR3 contains 13 residues. Trimming removed 0 bases from V and 6 bases from J, with 5 bases in between.

Remarks on this clone: Each gene name is a mouse one. Sequencing ends 1 residue short of the CDR3 end; the germline J gene provides the rest. V and J are TRBV26 and TRBJ2-2, with D perhaps TRBD1 or TRBD2 (6 bases each). This CDR3 spans 14 amino acids. Germline CDR1 reads KGHPV; CDR2 reads FQNQEV (reference sequence). V lost 4 bases to trimming and J lost 4 bases, with 10 bases between them. The CDR3: CASSPRGPTGQLYF. CDR3 DNA (partial): TGTGCCAGCAGTCCCCGGGGGCCCACCGGGCAGCTCTAC.

This clone was seen a handful of times. Gene labels here are mouse ones. The CDR3 is cut off 1 residue early in the read; its end comes from the germline J gene. V usage is TRBV3 and J usage is TRBJ2-7, with 10 positions matching TRBD2. The CDR3 has 14 residues. Trimming took 1 base from V and 6 from J; bases not matched to a gene: 3. Germline lookup yields CDR1 SNHLY and CDR2 FYNGKV (reference sequence). Partial CDR3 DNA: TGTGCCAGCAGCTTAGGCTGGGGGGGCGGTGAACAGTAC. Protein product: CASSLGWGGGEQY. The full CDR3 reads CASSLGWGGGEQYF.

To note about this clone: Gene names are mouse gene names. The read stops 1 residue short of the end of the CDR3; the missing end is completed from the germline J gene. The chain carries TRBV16 and TRBJ2-1; 7 bases agree with TRBD1. Germline CDR1 is SGHSA and CDR2 is FRNQAP. This CDR3 spans 15 amino acids. The J segment lost 5 bases and the V segment lost 3 bases, leaving 7 bases of the junction unmatched. Partial CDR3 DNA: TGTGCAAGCAGCTTCGTCCGGGACAGAAATGCTGAGCAGTTC. It specifies CASSFVRDRNAEQF. The full CDR3 sequence reads CASSFVRDRNAEQFF. Complete variable domain (other parts from reference TRBV16 and TRBJ2-1): NAGVIQTPRHKVTGKGQEATLWCEPISGHSAVFWYRQTIVQGLEFLTYFRNQAPIDDSGMPKERFSAQMPNQSHSTLKIQSTQPQDSAVYLCASSFVRDRNAEQFFGPGTRLTVL.

This clone showed up just a few times. All gene names here are mouse names. CDR3: CASSDPRDNSYEQYF. CDR3 DNA, as far as it was read: TGTGCCAGCAGTGATCCCCGGGACAATTCCTATGAACAGTAC. This chain connects TRBV13-1 to TRBJ2-7, with a possible D match to TRBD1 (6 bases). Read sequence stops 1 residue before the CDR3 end, and the germline J gene provides the missing end. This CDR3 is 15 amino acids long. Germline loops: CDR1 NSHNY, CDR2 SYGAGN. V gave up 1 base and J gave up 1 base, with 12 bases separating them.

This clone has only a few counts. These gene names are mouse names. The CDR3 goes on 1 residue after the read ends, and that part is filled in from the germline J gene. This sequence joins TRBV1 and TRBJ2-7, with 7 bases matching TRBD2. The CDR3 has 14 residues. V lost 0 bases and J lost 4; bases outside the gene matches: 3. Germline V gene sequence: CDR1 NSQYPW, CDR2 LRSPGD (reference sequence). CDR3 amino acids: CTCSADNWGYEQYF. The CDR3 bases that were read are TGCACCTGCAGTGCAGATAACTGGGGTTATGAACAGTAC.